Below are 26 T cell receptor beta chains sequenced from a single sample in a study of cytomegalovirus exposure and HLA in healthy donors. Amplification used 60 Vbeta primers and 13 Jbeta primers. Method: immunoSEQ multiplex PCR; TCRdb's copy keeps in-frame clones and lacks some. This table holds approximately 220,000 clones, approximately 82% found once. The sequenced sample was PBMCs. Receptors were obtained from a man between 18 and 29 years old in good health and CMV-seronegative.

This clone has just a few counts. The genes are TRBV6-6 and TRBJ2-3, with 11 bases aligning to TRBD2. This CDR3 has 16 residues. Germline CDR1 and CDR2: MNHNY and SVGAGI (reference sequence). V was pared by 0 bases and J by 4 bases, with 3 bases of the junction left unmatched. CDR3 loop: CASSYSTSGDSDTQYF. CDR3 coding DNA: TGTGCCAGCAGTTACTCGACTAGCGGGGATTCAGATACGCAGTATTTT.

This clone showed up just a few times. V and J are TRBV10-1 and TRBJ2-1, with TRBD1 identical over 12 bases. The J segment lost 8 bases and the V segment lost 3 bases, leaving 2 bases of the junction unmatched. CDR3 length: 14 residues. Germline CDR1 and CDR2: WNHNN and SYGVQD (reference sequence). The CDR3 reads CASSEGTGGHEQFF. The CDR3 bases are TGCGCCAGCAGTGAAGGGACAGGGGGCCATGAGCAGTTCTTC.

The genes are TRBV5-1 and TRBJ2-5, with a possible D match to TRBD1 (6 bases). The end of the DNA aligns better with TRBJ2-7, so the J call may be wrong. CDR1 is SGHRS and CDR2 is YFSETQ in the germline V gene. This CDR3 has 15 amino acids. As DNA, the CDR3 is TGCGCCAGCAGCTTGGTGTCAGGGGAGTACAACGAGCAGTACTTC. Translating it yields CASSLVSGEYNEQYF.

This clone appeared a single time. One end of the junction fails to match germline, which may point to a read error. The chain joins TRBV5-5 to TRBJ2-7, with 7 bases lining up with TRBD1. The CDR3 runs to 12 residues. CDR1 SGHKS and CDR2 YYEKEE come from the germline V gene (reference sequence). CDR3 region: CASSLVGWDSNF. In DNA form, the CDR3 reads TGTGCCAGCAGCTTGGTAGGGTGGGACAGCAACTTC.

The chain has TRBV5-1 and TRBJ1-3; no clear D gene. Germline lookup yields CDR1 SGHRS and CDR2 YFSETQ. V dropped 0 bases and J dropped 0 bases, with 10 bases sitting between them. The CDR3 covers 16 residues. In nucleotides, the CDR3 is TGCGCCAGCAGCTTGGAGGCAGCGATCTCTGGAAACACCATATATTTT. Translation: CASSLEAAISGNTIYF.

The chain is built from TRBV19 and TRBJ2-7; 11 bases fit TRBD2. Germline CDR1 reads LNHDA; CDR2 reads SQIVND (reference sequence). Trimming cost V 6 bases and J 4 bases; bases outside gene matches: 8. The CDR3 sequence is 15 residues long. Here the CDR3 DNA reads TGTGCCAGTAGCAAACTAGCGGGAGACGTATACGAGCAGTACTTC. Its translation: CASSKLAGDVYEQYF.

The chain couples TRBV2 to TRBJ1-6; the D gene is possibly TRBD1 (6 bases). V dropped 7 bases and J dropped 9 bases, with 16 bases sitting between them. The length of the CDR3 is 14 residues. Per the germline V gene, CDR1 is SNHLY and CDR2 is FYNNEI. Here the CDR3 reads CASTGAREVSPLHF. CDR3 bases: TGTGCCAGCACGGGGGCCCGGGAGGTTTCACCCCTCCACTTT. The variable domain in full, completed from reference TRBV2 and TRBJ1-6, reads EPEVTQTPSHQVTQMGQEVILRCVPISNHLYFYWYRQILGQKVEFLVSFYNNEISEKSEIFDDQFSVERPDGSNFTLKIRSTKLEDSAMYFCASTGAREVSPLHFGNGTRLTVT.

This rearrangement joins TRBV18 to TRBJ1-4, with a possible D match to TRBD1 (5 bases). Between the trimmed V and J ends, which lost 3 bases and 8 bases, there was a span of 10 bases. The CDR3 has 13 amino acids. CDR1 and CDR2 (germline): KGHSH, LQKENI. As DNA, the CDR3 is TGTGCCAGCTCACCTCAGGGTTCGGAAAAACTGTTTTTT. Translation: CASSPQGSEKLFF.

This sequence joins TRBV19 and TRBJ1-4; D possibly corresponds to TRBD1 (6 bases). The V end lost 4 bases, the J end lost 10 bases, and 16 bases lay between the germline ends. From germline, CDR1 is LNHDA and CDR2 SQIVND (reference sequence). The CDR3 runs 14 residues. CDR3 protein: CASSTRVEGGKLFF. DNA for the CDR3: TGTGCCAGTAGTACCCGGGTCGAAGGGGGAAAACTGTTTTTT. Together with reference TRBV19 and TRBJ1-4, the CDR3 gives the full variable domain: DGGITQSPKYLFRKEGQNVTLSCEQNLNHDAMYWYRQDPGQGLRLIYYSQIVNDFQKGDIAEGYSVSREKKESFPLTVTSAQKNPTAFYLCASSTRVEGGKLFFGSGTQLSVL.

The sample holds a few counts of this clone. This chain connects TRBV7-2 to TRBJ2-1; 11 nucleotides align to TRBD2. This CDR3 contains 15 residues. Per the germline V gene, CDR1 is SGHTA and CDR2 is FQGNSA. The V and J ends lost 4 bases and 3 bases, in that order; junction bases with no gene match: 2. CDR3 amino acids: CASSSLAGDYNEQFF. As DNA, the CDR3 is TGTGCCAGCAGCTCACTAGCGGGAGACTACAATGAGCAGTTCTTC.

The chain uses TRBV27 and TRBJ1-5; the match to TRBD1 covers 7 bases. V shed 5 bases and J 1 base; nucleotides not matched to a gene: 2. Germline CDR1 MNHEY, CDR2 SMNVEV (reference sequence). CDR3 length: 14 residues. This CDR3 is CASSPGQSNQPQHF. In nucleotides, the CDR3 is TGTGCCAGCAGTCCGGGACAGAGCAATCAGCCCCAGCATTTT.

The J gene is TRBJ2-5, the V gene TRBV18; D gene ambiguous. Per germline, CDR1 KGHSH and CDR2 LQKENI. V gave up 3 bases and J gave up 3 bases, with 8 bases separating them. The CDR3 is 13 amino acids. CDR3 in DNA: TGTGCCAGCTCACCGGGCTCGGAAGAGACCCAGTACTTC. Translated: CASSPGSEETQYF.

J is TRBJ1-1 and V is TRBV29-1; possibly TRBD1 for D (6 bases). The germline CDR1 and CDR2 sequences are SQVTM and ANQGSEA. V gave up 5 bases and J gave up 3 bases, with 13 bases separating them. The CDR3 loop spans 13 amino acids. CDR3 residues: CSVSTGMDTEAFF. In DNA form, the CDR3 reads TGCAGCGTTTCAACAGGGATGGACACTGAAGCTTTCTTT.

The V call is TRBV15, the J call TRBJ1-2; D may be TRBD1 (5 bases). Trimming pared 3 bases from V and 3 bases from J, leaving 17 bases between. The CDR3 is 16 residues long. CDR1 and CDR2 (germline): LNHNV, YYDKDF (reference sequence). CDR3 region: CATSRGRILGDYGYTF. Here the CDR3 DNA reads TGTGCCACCAGCAGGGGGCGAATCCTAGGGGACTATGGCTACACCTTC.

This clone was detected once. The rearrangement joins TRBV7-9 to TRBJ2-1; D perhaps matches TRBD2 (5 bases). The CDR3 is 19 amino acids. Deletions cut 2 bases from V and 1 base from J, with 21 bases between. Per germline, CDR1 SEHNR and CDR2 FQNEAQ (reference sequence). CDR3 in DNA: TGTGCCAGCAGCTTACGGCTAGCCCCCCGTAAGCAGTCCTACAATGAGCAGTTCTTC. Residues: CASSLRLAPRKQSYNEQFF.

This chain connects TRBV5-1 to TRBJ1-5; 8 nucleotides agree with TRBD1. CDR1 is SGHRS, CDR2 YFSETQ, per germline. The length of the CDR3 is 14 residues. V trimming: 4 bases; J trimming: 6 bases; junction bases outside the gene matches: 6. CDR3 residues: CASSPTGGLQPQHF. The CDR3 DNA reads TGCGCCAGCAGCCCTACAGGGGGACTTCAGCCCCAGCATTTT. The variable domain in full, with the rest retrieved from reference TRBV5-1 and TRBJ1-5, is KAGVTQTPRYLIKTRGQQVTLSCSPISGHRSVSWYQQTPGQGLQFLFEYFSETQRNKGNFPGRFSGRQFSNSRSEMNVSTLELGDSALYLCASSPTGGLQPQHFGDGTRLSIL.

The chain recombines TRBV30 with TRBJ2-3, with D possibly being TRBD2 (6 bases). The CDR3 has 14 residues. The V and J ends lost 2 bases and 0 bases respectively, with 9 bases between them. Germline CDR1 and CDR2: GTSNPN and SVGIG (reference sequence). The CDR3 DNA is TGTGCCTGGAGTTTGGGGGGAAGCACAGATACGCAGTATTTT. This encodes CAWSLGGSTDTQYF.

The chain has TRBV19 and TRBJ2-7; 7 bases map to TRBD1. The CDR3 loop spans 17 amino acids. V was pared by 6 bases and J by 0 bases, with 14 bases of the junction left unmatched. The germline V gene encodes CDR1 LNHDA and CDR2 SQIVND (reference sequence). The CDR3 nucleotides read TGTGCCAGTAGCCCCATTCCGGGACAGAGGAGCTCCTACGAGCAGTACTTC. It encodes CASSPIPGQRSSYEQYF. Full variable domain (outside the CDR3, taken from reference TRBV19 and TRBJ2-7): DGGITQSPKYLFRKEGQNVTLSCEQNLNHDAMYWYRQDPGQGLRLIYYSQIVNDFQKGDIAEGYSVSREKKESFPLTVTSAQKNPTAFYLCASSPIPGQRSSYEQYFGPGTRLTVT.

This chain joins TRBV12-5 and TRBJ2-1; TRBD2 might be the D (5 bases). CDR1 LGHNT and CDR2 FRNRAP come from the germline V gene. This CDR3 comprises 14 residues. V was pared by 7 bases and J by 15 bases, with 25 bases between. In DNA, the CDR3 is TGTGCTAGTGCCCCTGGTACGGGCCGACTACGCTGGTTCTTC. Translated, it gives CASAPGTGRLRWFF.

The chain combines TRBV11-3 with TRBJ2-7, with 10 bases lining up with TRBD2. CDR1 SGHNT and CDR2 YENEEA come from the germline V gene. The CDR3 is 16 amino acids. V was clipped by 0 bases and J by 5 bases; unmatched bases: 7. The CDR3: CASSLDGLAGAHEQYF. The DNA of the CDR3 is TGTGCCAGCAGCTTAGATGGGCTAGCGGGAGCCCACGAGCAGTACTTC.

The chain employs TRBV19 and TRBJ1-3, with D unresolved. Germline-derived CDR1 and CDR2 are LNHDA and SQIVND (reference sequence). V lost 5 bases and J 1 base, leaving 12 bases between the germline ends. The CDR3 contains 15 residues. The CDR3 region is CASSAQERSGNTIYF. DNA of the CDR3: TGTGCCAGTAGTGCTCAGGAACGTTCTGGAAACACCATATATTTT.

Comment on this clone: The junction shows a germline mismatch at one end, possibly a read error. This chain links TRBV7-9 with TRBJ1-2; 8 positions agree with TRBD1. Germline CDR1 is SEHNR and CDR2 is FQNEAQ (reference sequence). This CDR3 spans 14 amino acids. CDR3 bases: TGTGCCAGCAGCTTAGGCGGGTACTCAGGGGGCTGCACCTTC. Translated: CASSLGGYSGGCTF. The full variable domain, completed using reference TRBV7-9 and TRBJ1-2, is DTGVSQNPRHKITKRGQNVTFRCDPISEHNRLYWYRQTLGQGPEFLTYFQNEAQLEKSRLLSDRFSAERPKGSFSTLEIQRTEQGDSAMYLCASSLGGYSGGCTFGSGTRLTVV.

The chain combines TRBV7-2 with TRBJ2-3; a possible D gene is TRBD2 (5 bases). The CDR3 is 14 residues long. Germline CDR1 reads SGHTA; CDR2 reads FQGNSA. V lost 3 bases and J 1 base, leaving 8 bases between the germline ends. As DNA, the CDR3 is TGTGCCAGCAGCTTTTTTAGCGGCACAGATACGCAGTATTTT. Its protein is CASSFFSGTDTQYF.

The rearrangement joins TRBV5-1 to TRBJ2-5; TRBD2 matches at 14 bases. In germline, CDR1 is SGHRS, CDR2 YFSETQ. The J segment lost 5 bases and the V segment lost 4 bases, leaving 4 bases of the junction unmatched. The CDR3 covers 15 residues. The CDR3 loop reads CASSTGLAGAETQYF. As DNA, the CDR3 is TGCGCCAGCAGCACGGGACTAGCGGGAGCGGAGACCCAGTACTTC.

This clone appeared a few times. V gene TRBV19 combines with J gene TRBJ1-1; D might be TRBD1 (5 bases). Deletions cut 8 bases from V and 0 bases from J, with 13 bases between. This CDR3 contains 14 residues. Germline V gene sequence: CDR1 LNHDA, CDR2 SQIVND (reference sequence). This chain's CDR3 is CASGKQAMNTEAFF. CDR3 nucleotides: TGTGCCAGTGGTAAACAGGCCATGAACACTGAAGCTTTCTTT.

This clone was counted once. The chain carries TRBV30 and TRBJ2-7; 13 bases line up with TRBD2. In germline, CDR1 is GTSNPN, CDR2 SVGIG (reference sequence). The CDR3 length is 15 residues. Trimming at V came to 1 base and at J to 3 bases, leaving 3 bases not matched to a gene. This chain's CDR3 is CAWSAGLAGVYEQYF. The CDR3 DNA follows: TGTGCCTGGAGTGCCGGACTAGCGGGAGTCTACGAGCAGTACTTC.